Below are 30 T cell receptor beta chains sequenced from a single sample in a study of blood T cells in healthy people across ages. A second PCR of 7 to 11 cycles used a sample-barcoded 5' primer and a J-beta primer mix. TCRdb re-called the 5' RACE reads through MiXCR, storing one row per CDR3 protein. The profile shows some 1.5 million distinct CDR3 sequences, under 55% of them singletons. Sequencing was performed on blood. The origin of the receptors is a woman aged 18 to 35 in good health.

There are a few counts of this clonotype. This chain joins TRBV12-3 or TRBV12-4 and TRBJ2-3, with unresolved D. The ends were cut back, 2 bases at V and 0 bases at J, with 12 bases in the middle. The CDR3 loop spans 16 amino acids. This CDR3 reads CASSLSIRSSTDTQYF. CDR3 coding DNA: TGTGCCAGCAGTTTAAGTATACGTTCCAGCACAGATACGCAGTATTTT.

This chain joins TRBV20-1 and TRBJ2-7; TRBD1 matches 11 bases. J was trimmed by 4 bases and V by 5 bases; bases with no gene match: 7. The CDR3 spans 14 residues. Germline values: CDR1 DFQATT, CDR2 SNEGSKA (reference sequence). The CDR3 region is CSALRDRGDYEQYF. The CDR3 DNA sequence: TGCAGTGCTCTCCGGGACAGGGGGGATTACGAGCAGTACTTC.

This clonotype was counted once. The chain has TRBV4-2 and TRBJ2-7; no firm D call. Per the germline V gene, CDR1 is LGHNA and CDR2 is YNFKEQ. The CDR3 totals 12 residues. The ends were cut back, 1 base at V and 7 bases at J, with 8 bases in the middle. The CDR3 sequence: CASSQARNEQYF. CDR3 nucleotide sequence: TGTGCCAGCAGCCAAGCGCGCAATGAGCAGTACTTC.

This CDR3 is CASSQGASGGAEQFF. Written as DNA, the CDR3 is TGTGCCAGCAGCCAAGGGGCTAGCGGGGGGGCCGAGCAGTTCTTC. The chain couples TRBV4-2 to TRBJ2-1; 12 bases map to TRBD2. The CDR3 covers 15 residues. Germline loops: CDR1 LGHNA, CDR2 YNFKEQ. The trim removed 1 base at V and 10 bases at J, leaving 5 bases unmatched.

In its sample, this clonotype was seen once. The J gene is TRBJ2-7, the V gene TRBV27; no clear D. V shed 2 bases and J shed 0 bases, with 14 bases lying between them. The CDR3 runs to 16 residues. Germline-derived CDR1 and CDR2 are MNHEY and SMNVEV (reference sequence). CDR3 loop: CASSLRGLRSSYEQYF. The CDR3 DNA sequence: TGTGCCAGCAGTTTACGAGGTCTCCGGAGCTCCTACGAGCAGTACTTC.

This clonotype was counted between two and nine times. For the CDR3, the DNA is TGTGCCACGGGACTCCCTGGGCCAGATACGCAGTATTTT. Translation: CATGLPGPDTQYF. V is TRBV2 and J is TRBJ2-3; perhaps TRBD2 as D (6 bases). CDR3 length: 13 amino acids. Germline CDR1 reads SNHLY; CDR2 reads FYNNEI. Trimming pared 10 bases from V and 4 bases from J, leaving 15 bases between.

The chain uses TRBV7-3 and TRBJ2-7; D is unresolved. Trimming shortened V by 0 bases and J by 2 bases, and 8 bases separated the two germline ends. The CDR3 is made up of 14 amino acids. From germline, CDR1 is SGHTA and CDR2 FQGTGA. This chain's CDR3 is CASSLTYPPYEQYF. CDR3 nucleotide sequence: TGTGCCAGCAGCTTAACTTACCCACCCTACGAGCAGTACTTC.

The table lists this clonotype with a few counts. The chain recombines TRBV25-1 with TRBJ2-1, with D unclear. V lost 2 bases to trimming and J lost 3 bases, with 23 bases between them. Germline V gives CDR1 MGHDK, CDR2 SYGVNS. The CDR3 consists of 19 residues. The CDR3 DNA sequence: TGTGCCAGCAGTGAAAACCCCCCCGCAGAGTTGATCCTCTACAATGAGCAGTTCTTC. Translated, it gives CASSENPPAELILYNEQFF.

Note on this clonotype: The junction shows a germline mismatch at one end, possibly a read error. J is TRBJ2-3 and V is TRBV7-3; D is unresolved. Germline V gene data show CDR1 as SGHTA and CDR2 as FQGTGA. There are 14 residues in the CDR3. In DNA form, the CDR3 reads TGTGCCAGCGGCTTGGCTAGTTGGGCAGATACGCAGTATTTT. Translated: CASGLASWADTQYF. The whole variable domain, remainder taken from reference TRBV7-3 and TRBJ2-3, is GAGVSQTPSNKVTEKGKYVELRCDPISGHTALYWYRQSLGQGPEFLIYFQGTGAADDSGLPNDRFFAVRPEGSVSTLKIQRTERGDSAVYLCASGLASWADTQYFGPGTRLTVL.

The chain recombines TRBV7-2 with TRBJ2-5; D is uncertain. In germline, CDR1 is SGHTA, CDR2 FQGNSA. Trimming shortened V by 3 bases and J by 5 bases, and 13 bases separated the two germline ends. There are 14 residues in the CDR3. CDR3 residues: CASSLLGWAETQYF. CDR3 sequence (DNA): TGTGCCAGCAGCTTGTTAGGATGGGCGGAGACCCAGTACTTC. The variable domain in full, completed from reference TRBV7-2 and TRBJ2-5, reads GAGVSQSPSNKVTEKGKDVELRCDPISGHTALYWYRQSLGQGLEFLIYFQGNSAPDKSGLPSDRFSAERTGGSVSTLTIQRTQQEDSAVYLCASSLLGWAETQYFGPGTRLLVL.

This clonotype was seen a handful of times. The V gene is TRBV7-2, the J gene TRBJ1-2; weak D call: TRBD1 (5 bases). This CDR3 is built from 14 residues. The germline V and J ends were trimmed by 6 bases and 0 bases, with 11 bases remaining between them. Germline V gene lookup returns CDR1 SGHTA and CDR2 FQGNSA. CDR3 loop: CASRSGGANYGYTF. The CDR3 DNA reads as TGTGCCAGCAGGTCGGGGGGGGCTAACTATGGCTACACCTTC.

A few counts support this clonotype. V gene TRBV29-1 combines with J gene TRBJ2-1; D is possibly TRBD1 (6 bases). With the DNA end fitting TRBJ2-7 better, the J assignment may be wrong. CDR3 length equals 15 residues. CDR1 is SQVTM, CDR2 ANQGSEA, per germline. CDR3 residues: CSVEEGASRYNEQYF. In DNA form, the CDR3 reads TGCAGCGTTGAAGAGGGGGCTAGCAGATACAATGAGCAGTACTTC.

The V gene is TRBV2, the J gene TRBJ2-6, with D perhaps TRBD2 (6 bases). Germline-derived CDR1 and CDR2 are SNHLY and FYNNEI. V lost 7 bases and J 3 bases, leaving 10 bases between the germline ends. The CDR3 has 14 residues. The chain's CDR3 is CASTREVGANVLTF. CDR3 DNA: TGTGCCAGCACTAGGGAGGTTGGGGCCAACGTCCTGACTTTC.

This clonotype occurred a few times. The chain couples TRBV20-1 to TRBJ2-3, with D perhaps being TRBD1 or TRBD2 (5 bases each). CDR1 DFQATT and CDR2 SNEGSKA come from the germline V gene (reference sequence). The CDR3 covers 15 residues. V lost 2 bases to trimming and J lost 7 bases, with 19 bases between them. The CDR3 is CSARLTGPGPYTQYF. CDR3 coding DNA: TGCAGTGCTAGACTTACAGGTCCGGGGCCCTATACGCAGTATTTT.

This sequence joins TRBV20-1 and TRBJ2-3; 10 bases map to TRBD2. Germline V gene sequence: CDR1 DFQATT, CDR2 SNEGSKA (reference sequence). J was trimmed by 5 bases and V by 3 bases; bases with no gene match: 8. The CDR3 sequence is 15 residues long. The CDR3 DNA sequence: TGCAGTGCTAGGCAGCTAGCGGGGGCCAGAGATACGCAGTATTTT. Translation gives CSARQLAGARDTQYF.

CDR3 region: CAIRGASGSYEQYF. The CDR3 nucleotides read TGTGCCATCAGGGGGGCTAGCGGGAGTTACGAGCAGTACTTC. The chain has TRBV10-3 and TRBJ2-7; 10 nucleotides align to TRBD2. This CDR3 is built from 14 residues. J was trimmed by 4 bases and V by 6 bases; bases with no gene match: 6. Germline V CDR1 and CDR2: ENHRY, SYGVKD.

This clonotype was counted between two and nine times. CDR3 sequence (DNA): TGCGCCAGCAGCAATATGGGACGGGATTCGGCCTACGAGCAGTACTTC. It specifies CASSNMGRDSAYEQYF. The rearrangement links TRBV4-1 to TRBJ2-7; D may match TRBD1 or TRBD2 (5 bases each). Germline CDR1 reads MGHRA; CDR2 reads YSYEKL. The CDR3 runs 16 residues. With 5 bases removed from V and 2 bases from J, the gap between germline ends came to 19 bases.

The DNA for the CDR3 is TGTGCCAGCAGCCCACCTCGGACAGGGATGTACAATGAGCAGTTCTTC. Translation: CASSPPRTGMYNEQFF. The chain employs TRBV7-9 and TRBJ2-1; 8 bases agree with TRBD1. Germline trimming cut 5 bases from V and 4 bases from J; bases unmatched to any gene: 10. In germline, CDR1 is SEHNR, CDR2 FQNEAQ (reference sequence). This CDR3 contains 16 residues. Full variable domain (outside the CDR3, taken from reference TRBV7-9 and TRBJ2-1): DTGVSQNPRHKITKRGQNVTFRCDPISEHNRLYWYRQTLGQGPEFLTYFQNEAQLEKSRLLSDRFSAERPKGSFSTLEIQRTEQGDSAMYLCASSPPRTGMYNEQFFGPGTRLTVL.

The chain has TRBV27 and TRBJ1-5; D unresolved. Germline V CDR1 and CDR2: MNHEY, SMNVEV (reference sequence). The V and J ends lost 5 bases and 1 base respectively, with 18 bases between them. The CDR3 has 17 amino acids. The CDR3 loop reads CASSKLSPGKSNQPQHF. CDR3 DNA: TGTGCCAGCAGTAAGTTATCCCCGGGAAAAAGCAATCAGCCCCAGCATTTT.

This clonotype was seen a few times. The chain recombines TRBV13 with TRBJ1-2; the D gene is possibly TRBD1 (5 bases). The V and J ends lost 4 bases and 0 bases respectively, with 15 bases between them. Germline V gives CDR1 PRHDT, CDR2 FYEKMQ (reference sequence). The CDR3 has 16 residues. The CDR3 DNA reads as TGTGCCAGCAGCTCCCTCCGGCAGGGCCCTAACTATGGCTACACCTTC. Its translation is CASSSLRQGPNYGYTF.

This clonotype was detected a few times. The CDR3 region is CASSYGDRHTEAFF. CDR3 nucleotides: TGTGCCAGCAGTTACGGGGACAGGCACACTGAAGCTTTCTTT. The chain recombines TRBV6-6 with TRBJ1-1; 8 bases align to TRBD1. With 2 bases clipped from V and 3 bases from J, the junction kept 2 bases outside the gene matches. The CDR3 sequence is 14 residues long. CDR1 is MNHNY and CDR2 is SVGAGI in the germline V gene (reference sequence).

The gene calls are TRBV3-1 and TRBJ2-2; a weak D match, TRBD1 (5 bases). The CDR3 has 14 residues. Germline V lookup: CDR1 LGHDT, CDR2 YNNKEL (reference sequence). V lost 2 bases, J lost 5 bases, and 9 bases lay in between. The chain's CDR3 is CASSQYRMTGELFF. CDR3 DNA sequence: TGTGCCAGCAGCCAATACAGGATGACCGGGGAGCTGTTTTTT.

The chain couples TRBV3-1 to TRBJ2-5; D is tentatively TRBD1 or TRBD2 (5 bases each). This CDR3 region has 15 residues. The germline V gene has CDR1 LGHDT and CDR2 YNNKEL (reference sequence). Trimming cost V 1 base and J 7 bases, with 16 bases left between them. The CDR3 region has the DNA TGTGCCAGCAGCCAAGGAGGGGTTGACCGAGGGACCCAGTACTTC. Its translation is CASSQGGVDRGTQYF.

This sequence joins TRBV28 and TRBJ2-3, with TRBD2 matching 10 bases. Looked up from germline, CDR1 is MDHEN and CDR2 is SYDVKM. The CDR3 length is 15 residues. V trimming: 2 bases; J trimming: 4 bases; junction bases outside the gene matches: 3. The CDR3 spells CASSLPSGSSDTQYF. The CDR3 region has the DNA TGTGCCAGCAGTTTACCTAGCGGGAGCTCAGATACGCAGTATTTT.

This clonotype came up a few times. The CDR3 sequence: CASTPGTSNQPQHF. The CDR3 bases are TGTGCCAGCACCCCGGGGACCTCAAATCAGCCCCAGCATTTT. J is TRBJ1-5 and V is TRBV7-2; D possibly corresponds to TRBD1 (5 bases). CDR3 length: 14 residues. Germline V gene data show CDR1 as SGHTA and CDR2 as FQGNSA. Trimming removed 7 bases at V and 4 bases at J, with 14 bases between.

The J gene is TRBJ2-1, the V gene TRBV12-5; 7 positions match TRBD1. The CDR3 totals 17 residues. Germline-derived CDR1 and CDR2 are LGHNT and FRNRAP. V shed 6 bases and J 4 bases; nucleotides not matched to a gene: 15. CDR3 nucleotide sequence: TGTGCTAGTGGACACCTGAGACAGGGCTGGAGTTACAATGAGCAGTTCTTC. Its protein product is CASGHLRQGWSYNEQFF.

The CDR3 coding sequence is TGTGCCAGCAGGTTCGAGACAGGGATGGCGTTTGAGCCCCAGCATTTT. Protein product: CASRFETGMAFEPQHF. The chain couples TRBV28 to TRBJ1-5; 7 positions match TRBD1. Losses at the gene ends were 6 bases for V and 8 bases for J; bases not matched to a gene: 16. The CDR3 runs 16 residues. CDR1 MDHEN and CDR2 SYDVKM come from the germline V gene.

CDR3 sequence (DNA): TGCAGTCCTGCTCGAGACGGAACCTACGAGCAGTACTTC. Protein sequence: CSPARDGTYEQYF. The rearrangement uses TRBV20-1 and TRBJ2-7, with D unresolved. The CDR3 totals 13 residues. CDR1 is DFQATT, CDR2 SNEGSKA, per germline (reference sequence). V was trimmed by 8 bases and J by 2 bases, leaving 16 bases between them.

This clonotype turned up a few times. V gene TRBV29-1 combines with J gene TRBJ2-1; the match to TRBD2 covers 11 bases. The length of the CDR3 is 17 residues. From germline, CDR1 is SQVTM and CDR2 ANQGSEA. After removal of 4 bases from V and 4 bases from J, the junction contained 12 bases not matched to a gene. In DNA form, the CDR3 reads TGCAGCGTTGCCCGAACGGGGACTAGCGGACGTTACAATGAGCAGTTCTTC. Translation: CSVARTGTSGRYNEQFF.

This clonotype has more than one count but fewer than ten. J is TRBJ2-1 and V is TRBV15, with D possibly TRBD2 on 5 matching bases. The length of the CDR3 is 19 residues. Germline lookup yields CDR1 LNHNV and CDR2 YYDKDF (reference sequence). Deletions cut 3 bases from V and 0 bases from J, with 21 bases between. The CDR3 region has the DNA TGTGCCACCAGCAGGGAACCCCCGCTTAGCGCGAGCTCCTACAATGAGCAGTTCTTC. It is translated as CATSREPPLSASSYNEQFF.